This T cell receptor (beta chain) was sequenced for a study of T cell responses to AZD1222 COVID-19 vaccine. Findings of the study overall: Reports indicate that nearly half of spike-specific TCRs are directed at unmutated variant regions. Repertoires were sampled only after the peak T cell response.

The ends were cut back, 0 bases at V and 2 bases at J, with 4 bases in the middle. The CDR3 sequence is 13 residues long. CDR1 is MRHNA and CDR2 is SNTAGT in the germline V gene. This clone has just a few counts. Its antigen is not identified. The protocol was immunoSEQ multiplex PCR, while the TCRdb copy is restricted to in-frame clones and leaves out a portion. The repertoire has 160,000 or so clones, 85% to 95% of them found once; the top ten carry 2.6%. This specimen consisted of peripheral blood, obtained on day 0 of AZD1222 vaccination. This TCR was recovered from an adult in good health. V and J are TRBV6-4 and TRBJ1-1; D is ambiguous. As DNA, the CDR3 is TGTGCCAGCAGTGACTCCGACAACACTGAAGCTTTCTTT. Translated, it gives CASSDSDNTEAFF.